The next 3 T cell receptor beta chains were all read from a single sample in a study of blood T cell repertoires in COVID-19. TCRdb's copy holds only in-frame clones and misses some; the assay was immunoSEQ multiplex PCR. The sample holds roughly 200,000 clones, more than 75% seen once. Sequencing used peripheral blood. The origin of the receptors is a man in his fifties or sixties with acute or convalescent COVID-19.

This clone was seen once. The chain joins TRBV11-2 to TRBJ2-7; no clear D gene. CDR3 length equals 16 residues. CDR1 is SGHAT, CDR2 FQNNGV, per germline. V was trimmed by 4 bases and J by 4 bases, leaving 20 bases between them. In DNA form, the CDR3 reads TGTGCCAGCAGCTCCACTTTGCGGCAACGCCTTTACGAGCAGTACTTC. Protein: CASSSTLRQRLYEQYF.

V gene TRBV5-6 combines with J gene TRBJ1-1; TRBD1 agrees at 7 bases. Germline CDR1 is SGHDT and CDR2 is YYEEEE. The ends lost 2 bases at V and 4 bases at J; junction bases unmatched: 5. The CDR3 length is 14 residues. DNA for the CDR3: TGTGCCAGCAGCTTTTCAGGGGGATCCACTGAAGCTTTCTTT. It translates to CASSFSGGSTEAFF.

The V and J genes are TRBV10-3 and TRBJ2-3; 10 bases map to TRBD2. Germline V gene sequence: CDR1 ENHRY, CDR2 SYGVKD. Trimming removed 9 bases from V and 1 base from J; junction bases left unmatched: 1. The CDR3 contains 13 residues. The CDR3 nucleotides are TGTGCCATGAGCGGGGGGGGCACAGATACGCAGTATTTT. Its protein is CAMSGGGTDTQYF.